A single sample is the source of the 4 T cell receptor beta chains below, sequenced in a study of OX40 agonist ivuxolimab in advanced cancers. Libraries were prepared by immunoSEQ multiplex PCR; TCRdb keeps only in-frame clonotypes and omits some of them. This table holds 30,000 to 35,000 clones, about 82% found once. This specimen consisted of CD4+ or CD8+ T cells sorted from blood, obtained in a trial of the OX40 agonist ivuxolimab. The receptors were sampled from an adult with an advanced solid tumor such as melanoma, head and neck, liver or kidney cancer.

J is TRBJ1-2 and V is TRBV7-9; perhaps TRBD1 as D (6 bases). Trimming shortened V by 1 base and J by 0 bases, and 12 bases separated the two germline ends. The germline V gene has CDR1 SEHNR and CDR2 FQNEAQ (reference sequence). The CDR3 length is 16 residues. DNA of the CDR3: TGTGCCAGCAGCTTAGGGGGGACACTCACTAACTATGGCTACACCTTC. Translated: CASSLGGTLTNYGYTF.

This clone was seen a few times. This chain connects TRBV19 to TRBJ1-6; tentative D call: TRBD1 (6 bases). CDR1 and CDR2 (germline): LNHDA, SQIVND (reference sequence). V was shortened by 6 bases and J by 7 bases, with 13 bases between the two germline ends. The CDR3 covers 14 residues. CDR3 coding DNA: TGTGCCAGTAGCCCCGGACAGAAAAATTCACCCCTCCACTTT. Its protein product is CASSPGQKNSPLHF.

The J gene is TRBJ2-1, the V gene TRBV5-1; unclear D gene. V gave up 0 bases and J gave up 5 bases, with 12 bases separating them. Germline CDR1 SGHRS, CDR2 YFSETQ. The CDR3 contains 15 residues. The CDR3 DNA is TGCGCCAGCAGCTTGGTGCCCGGCAGCAACAATGAGCAGTTCTTC. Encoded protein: CASSLVPGSNNEQFF.

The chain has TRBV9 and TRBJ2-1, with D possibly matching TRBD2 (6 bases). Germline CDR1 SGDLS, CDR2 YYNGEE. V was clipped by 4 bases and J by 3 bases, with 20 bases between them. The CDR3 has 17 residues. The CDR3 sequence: CASSRIPGGRLYNEQFF. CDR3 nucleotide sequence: TGTGCCAGCAGCCGCATCCCTGGGGGGAGGCTCTACAATGAGCAGTTCTTC.